Listed below are T cell receptor beta chains from one sample, sequenced in a study of blood T cell repertoires in COVID-19. Libraries were prepared by immunoSEQ multiplex PCR; TCRdb keeps only in-frame clonotypes and omits some of them. The sample lists some 160,000 clones, approximately 83% seen once, with 13% in the top ten. Sequenced material: peripheral blood. The receptors shown here come from a man in his 70s who had recovered from COVID-19. The CDR3 runs from the conserved cysteine through the conserved F or W. The D gene is left open where the match is weak. Where a row states a size, it is once, few, many or the class of an expanded clone; other rows omit it.

J | D | size | length | V | DNA | CDR3
TRBJ2-3 | - | - | 15 | TRBV4-3 | TGCGCCAGCAGCCCACTGGTCTACAGCACAGATACGCAGTATTTT | CASSPLVYSTDTQYF
TRBJ2-6 | - | - | 18 | TRBV11-2 | TGTGCCAGCAGCCCAACCCCTGACAGTGCCTCTGGGGCCAACGTCCTGACTTTC | CASSPTPDSASGANVLTF
TRBJ1-2 | - | - | 14 | TRBV2 | TGTGCCAGCAGCAGACAGGAGACTAACTATGGCTACACCTTC | CASSRQETNYGYTF
TRBJ2-1 | - | - | 13 | TRBV12-3/TRBV12-4 | TGTGCCAGCAGTTTAGGACTAGTTCCTGAGCAGTTCTTC | CASSLGLVPEQFF
TRBJ2-7 | TRBD2 | - | 13 | TRBV28 | TGTGCCTTGGGGCGGGAGGGCCCCTACGAGCAGTACTTC | CALGREGPYEQYF
TRBJ2-7 | - | once | 14 | TRBV4-1 | TGCGCCAGCAGCCAAGATCAGGTTCCGTACGAGCAGTACTTC | CASSQDQVPYEQYF
TRBJ2-7 | - | - | 15 | TRBV18 | TGTGCCAGCTCAGCACTAGCCGCGTCCTCCTACGAGCAGTACTTC | CASSALAASSYEQYF
TRBJ2-5 | - | - | 14 | TRBV10-3 | TGTGCCATCAGTAAGGACAACCTGGGAGAGACCCAGTACTTC | CAISKDNLGETQYF
TRBJ2-1 | TRBD2 | few | 15 | TRBV7-8 | TGTGCCAGCACCCCATTTAGGACTAGAGACAATGAGCAGTTCTTC | CASTPFRTRDNEQFF
TRBJ2-1 | TRBD2 | - | 15 | TRBV27 | TGTGCCAGCAGTTTAGCGGGAGGGCCGATGAATGAGCAGTTCTTC | CASSLAGGPMNEQFF
TRBJ2-1 | TRBD2 | - | 14 | TRBV4-1 | TGCGCCAGCTCCGGGGGGGCGGTCGACAATGAGCAGTTCTTC | CASSGGAVDNEQFF
TRBJ2-7 | TRBD1 | - | 15 | TRBV5-4 | TGTGCCAGCAGCTCAGCGGGACAGGGTTCCTACGAGCAGTACTTC | CASSSAGQGSYEQYF
TRBJ2-7 | - | - | 14 | TRBV5-1 | TGCGCCAGCAGCTTGGTAGGTAGCTCTCACGAGCAGTACTTC | CASSLVGSSHEQYF
TRBJ2-1 | TRBD1 | once | 16 | TRBV6-2/TRBV6-3 | TGTGCCAGCAGTTACTCCAAGGGACAGGGGGGCAATGAGCAGTTCTTC | CASSYSKGQGGNEQFF
TRBJ2-5 | - | - | 13 | TRBV5-1 | TGCGCCAGCAGCCGCGGTAGCGGAGAGACCCAGTACTTC | CASSRGSGETQYF
TRBJ2-7 | TRBD1 | - | 15 | TRBV9 | TGTGCCAGCAGCGTAGAACCGGACAGGGGCTACGAGCAGTACTTC | CASSVEPDRGYEQYF
TRBJ2-2 | - | - | 16 | TRBV11-2 | TGTGCCAGCAGCTTAGTTCCGGGGACGAACACCGGGGAGCTGTTTTTT | CASSLVPGTNTGELFF
TRBJ2-7 | - | - | 16 | TRBV3-1/TRBV3-2 | TGTGCCAGCAGCCAAGGAGCCGGAGGGGCAAAATACGAGCAGTACTTC | CASSQGAGGAKYEQYF
TRBJ2-2 | - | few | 15 | TRBV5-6 | TGTGCCAGCAGCTTGAACCTATTGAACACCGGGGAGCTGTTTTTT | CASSLNLLNTGELFF
TRBJ1-5 | - | - | 15 | TRBV7-2 | TGTGCCAGCAGCCCAGGACAGAAGCAAGGCCAGCCCCAGCATTTT | CASSPGQKQGQPQHF
TRBJ1-3 | TRBD1 | - | 17 | TRBV28 | TGTGCCAGCGCGGGACAGGGAGTCGGAAGGGCTGGAAACACCATATATTTT | CASAGQGVGRAGNTIYF
TRBJ2-1 | TRBD2 | - | 14 | TRBV20-1 | TGCAGTGCTAGTTCATGGACTAGCAAGGGGGAGCAGTTCTTC | CSASSWTSKGEQFF
TRBJ2-3 | TRBD1 | - | 13 | TRBV6-5 | TGTGCCAGTGCGACAGGGCTCACAGATACGCAGTATTTT | CASATGLTDTQYF
TRBJ1-4 | - | - | 14 | TRBV3-1/TRBV3-2 | TGTGCCAGCAGCCGGACAGACTCTAATGAAAAACTGTTTTTT | CASSRTDSNEKLFF
TRBJ2-3 | TRBD2 | - | 17 | TRBV19 | TGTGCCAGTAGTATTAGCGGGCGCCCAGCTACCACAGATACGCAGTATTTT | CASSISGRPATTDTQYF
TRBJ2-5 | - | few | 13 | TRBV3-1/TRBV3-2 | TGTGCCAGCAGCCAAGATGGCCTAGAGACCCAGTACTTC | CASSQDGLETQYF
TRBJ2-5 | TRBD1 | once | 15 | TRBV11-2 | TGTGCCAGCAGCTTATGGGACAGGGGGCTGGAGACCCAGTACTTC | CASSLWDRGLETQYF
TRBJ1-5 | TRBD1 | - | 13 | TRBV29-1 | TGCAGCGTGAAGGGGGCGGGCAATCAGCCCCAGCATTTT | CSVKGAGNQPQHF
TRBJ1-2 | - | - | 13 | TRBV6-5 | TGTGCCAGCAGGTCCTTGCAGTTCTATGGCTACACCTTC | CASRSLQFYGYTF
TRBJ2-4 | TRBD2 | - | 17 | TRBV20-1 | TGCAGTGCTAGTGGCGGGCTAGCGGGAGGGCGCGGAAACATTCAGTACTTC | CSASGGLAGGRGNIQYF
TRBJ2-7 | - | few | 14 | TRBV10-2 | TGCGCCAGCAGGGGGACTTTCAGTTCCTACGAGCAGTACTTC | CASRGTFSSYEQYF
TRBJ1-1 | - | - | 16 | TRBV3-1/TRBV3-2 | TGTGCCAGCAGCCAATACCCTGGCCGGGGAAAAGGTGACGCTTTCTTT | CASSQYPGRGKGDAFF
TRBJ1-2 | - | - | 14 | TRBV24-1 | TGTGCCACCAGTGATCTAGACAGGAACTATGGCTACACCTTC | CATSDLDRNYGYTF
TRBJ2-1 | TRBD2 | few | 15 | TRBV2 | TGTGCCAGCAGGAGACTAGCGGGAGGAGGGGATGAGCAGTTCTTC | CASRRLAGGGDEQFF
TRBJ1-5 | - | - | 13 | TRBV19 | TGTGCCAGTAACTACGAGCCTAATCAGCCCCAGCATTTT | CASNYEPNQPQHF
TRBJ1-2 | TRBD1 | - | 14 | TRBV27 | TGTGCCAGCAGCTGGGGACAGGGCAACTATGGCTACACCTTC | CASSWGQGNYGYTF
TRBJ2-5 | TRBD2 | - | 15 | TRBV2 | TGTGCCAGCAGGTGGACTAGCGGGAACCAAGAGACCCAGTACTTC | CASRWTSGNQETQYF
TRBJ2-2 | TRBD2 | - | 19 | TRBV4-3 | TGCGCCAGCAGCCCCCACTCCCTAGCGGGATTGGTTGACACCGGGGAGCTGTTTTTT | CASSPHSLAGLVDTGELFF
TRBJ1-1 | - | - | 13 | TRBV11-3 | TGTGCCAGCAGCCAGTCCAGGGTTGCTGAAGCTTTCTTT | CASSQSRVAEAFF
TRBJ2-1 | TRBD2 | - | 15 | TRBV3-1/TRBV3-2 | TGTGCCAGCAGCCGCGCCGGGACTAACTACAATGAGCAGTTCTTC | CASSRAGTNYNEQFF
TRBJ2-5 | - | - | 15 | TRBV7-2 | TGTGCCAGCTCTTTGTTCGGGGGGCAAGGAGAGACCCAGTACTTC | CASSLFGGQGETQYF
TRBJ1-2 | - | - | 14 | TRBV6-4 | TGTGCCAGCAGTGAATACAGTCAGGGCTATGGCTACACCTTC | CASSEYSQGYGYTF
TRBJ2-2 | - | - | 15 | TRBV9 | TGTGCCAGCAGCGTAGATCCGGGGAACACCGGGGAGCTGTTTTTT | CASSVDPGNTGELFF
TRBJ1-1 | TRBD1 | - | 15 | TRBV19 | TGTGCCAGTAGTCTCCCGGGACAGGGGAACACTGAAGCTTTCTTT | CASSLPGQGNTEAFF
TRBJ1-2 | - | - | 13 | TRBV19 | TGTGCCAGTAGCTACGACTACAGCTATGGCTACACCTTC | CASSYDYSYGYTF
TRBJ1-1 | - | - | 15 | TRBV21-1 | TGTGCCAGCACCGCTCCGGGACAGAAGAACACTGAAGCTTTCTTT | CASTAPGQKNTEAFF
TRBJ2-1 | TRBD2 | once | 17 | TRBV3-1/TRBV3-2 | TGTGCCAGCAGCCAGGCCCTTGGGACTAGCGGCAACAATGAGCAGTTCTTC | CASSQALGTSGNNEQFF
TRBJ1-5 | - | - | 16 | TRBV5-1 | TGCGCCAGCAGTTCCAGGGCGGGGTATAGCAATCAGCCCCAGCATTTT | CASSSRAGYSNQPQHF
TRBJ2-7 | TRBD2 | - | 14 | TRBV6-5 | TGTGCCACCGGGACTAGCGGGAGGGCCTACGAGCAGTACTTC | CATGTSGRAYEQYF